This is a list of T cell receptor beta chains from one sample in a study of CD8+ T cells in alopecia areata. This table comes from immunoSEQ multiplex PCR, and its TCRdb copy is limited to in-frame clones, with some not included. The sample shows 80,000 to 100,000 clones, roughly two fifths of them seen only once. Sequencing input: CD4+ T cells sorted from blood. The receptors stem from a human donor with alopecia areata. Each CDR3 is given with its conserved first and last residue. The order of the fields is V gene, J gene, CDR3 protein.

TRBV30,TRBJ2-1,CAWEAGRNEQFF
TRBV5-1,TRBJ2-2,CASSYGQGYSGELFF
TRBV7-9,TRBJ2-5,CASSLAVREQETQYF
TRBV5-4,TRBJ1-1,CASSLDRGVMNTEAFF
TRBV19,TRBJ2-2,CASSVKAGGTGELFF
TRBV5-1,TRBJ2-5,CASSFMEETQYF
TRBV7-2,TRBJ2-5,CASSPRDMLGETQYF
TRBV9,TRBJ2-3,CASSVSLAGTDTQYF
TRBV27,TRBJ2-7,CASSFRTSGRAGIHEQYF
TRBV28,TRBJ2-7,CASSSLTSGISVHEQYF
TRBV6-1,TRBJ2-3,CASSLDRGIDTQYF
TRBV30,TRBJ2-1,CAWRDSYNEQFF
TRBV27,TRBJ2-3,CASSLVAAMTDTQYF
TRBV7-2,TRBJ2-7,CASSLVAGVYEQYF
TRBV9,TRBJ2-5,CASSDGGNQETQYF
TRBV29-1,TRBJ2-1,CSVEAYRRNEQFF
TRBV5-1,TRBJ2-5,CASSLARGKETQYF
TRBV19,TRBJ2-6,CASSPSGANVLTF
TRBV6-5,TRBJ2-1,CASSYNLGLGQFF
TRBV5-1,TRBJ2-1,CASSLGQGAVNEQFF
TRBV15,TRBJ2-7,CATSRSSTGTKSYEQYF
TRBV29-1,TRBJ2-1,CSVGNLLRLAGERGAEQFF
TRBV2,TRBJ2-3,CASSDRERDTQYF
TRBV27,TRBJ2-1,CASSSGLPSYNEQFF
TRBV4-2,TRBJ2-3,CASSHAASGGTDTQYF
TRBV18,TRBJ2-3,CASSRSGGRTDTQYF
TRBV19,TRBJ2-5,CASSIGGGGQTQYF
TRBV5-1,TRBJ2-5,CASSSPGQSPETQYF
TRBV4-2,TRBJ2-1,CASSQEGGLALFF
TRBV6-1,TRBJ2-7,CASSLPGPGTRF
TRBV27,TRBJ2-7,CASSLQLSYEQYF
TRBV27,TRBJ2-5,CASTSRLAGGETQYF
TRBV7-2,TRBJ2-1,CASSEGLAPYNEQFF
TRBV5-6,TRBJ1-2,CASSPDRDYGYTF
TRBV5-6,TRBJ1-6,CASSLEGANSPLHF
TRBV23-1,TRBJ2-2,CASKPGCYTGELFF
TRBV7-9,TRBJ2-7,CASSFGGVYEQYF